A selection of T cell receptor beta chains follows, all from one sample in a study of cytomegalovirus exposure and HLA in healthy donors. The protocol was immunoSEQ multiplex PCR, while the TCRdb copy is restricted to in-frame clones and leaves out a portion. The sample has 150,000 to 200,000 clones, 75% seen once. Sequencing was carried out using PBMCs. These TCRs come from a male donor in good health and CMV-seronegative. CDR3s include the opening cysteine and the closing phenylalanine or tryptophan. The order of the fields is CDR3 length, D gene, clone size, J gene, V gene, CDR3 DNA, CDR3 protein. A D gene is named only where the DNA matches it firmly. A clone size is listed for some rows: how often the clone was seen (once, few, many), or a class if it is expanded.

14 | NA | NA | TRBJ2-7 | TRBV5-1 | TGCGCCAGCAGCTTGGGGGACTCCTTAGGCGAGCAGTACTTC | CASSLGDSLGEQYF
15 | TRBD2 | few | TRBJ2-5 | TRBV19 | TGTGCCAGTAGTCCGCCGGGACTAGGGATGGGGACCCAGTACTTC | CASSPPGLGMGTQYF
13 | NA | once | TRBJ2-5 | TRBV5-1 | TGCGCCAGCAGCTTCCCTAGCCAGCAGGAGCAGTACTTC | CASSFPSQQEQYF
16 | TRBD2 | NA | TRBJ2-1 | TRBV5-1 | TGCGCCAGCAGCCCCGAAGGGACTAGGGGAATGAATGAGCAGTTCTTC | CASSPEGTRGMNEQFF
15 | TRBD1 | NA | TRBJ1-2 | TRBV7-3 | TGTGCCAGCAGCCCTAATACAGGGGGCGCTTATGGCTACACCTTC | CASSPNTGGAYGYTF
15 | TRBD1 | NA | TRBJ2-7 | TRBV9 | TGTGCCAGCAGCTCCATGGGACAGGGCGGGTACGAGCAGTACTTC | CASSSMGQGGYEQYF
14 | TRBD1 | NA | TRBJ2-4 | TRBV18 | TGTGCCAGCTCACCACCGTCAGGGGGTTACATTCAGTACTTC | CASSPPSGGYIQYF
15 | TRBD1 | NA | TRBJ2-1 | TRBV4-3 | TGCGCCAGCAGCCACCACAGGGGGCCCTACAATGAGCAGTTCTTC | CASSHHRGPYNEQFF
14 | TRBD2 | NA | TRBJ2-1 | TRBV7-9 | TGTGCCAGCAGCTTGACTAGCGGCTACAATGAGCAGTTCTTC | CASSLTSGYNEQFF
16 | NA | NA | TRBJ2-7 | TRBV19 | TGTGCCAGTAGTCGAACGGGGGACGCTGTCTCCTACGAGCAGTACTTC | CASSRTGDAVSYEQYF
15 | TRBD1 | NA | TRBJ1-1 | TRBV9 | TGTGCCAGCAGCGTAGCAGGACAGGGGAGGACTGAAGCTTTCTTT | CASSVAGQGRTEAFF
13 | NA | NA | TRBJ2-7 | TRBV19 | TGTGCCAGTAGTATTCCGGCCGGGATCGAGCAGTACTTC | CASSIPAGIEQYF
13 | NA | NA | TRBJ2-7 | TRBV5-4 | TGTGCCAGCAGCACGGGAGATGGGTACGAGCAGTACTTC | CASSTGDGYEQYF
13 | NA | NA | TRBJ2-7 | TRBV15 | TGTGCCACCAGCAGAGTACAGGGAAGTTCGCAGTACTTC | CATSRVQGSSQYF
14 | NA | NA | TRBJ2-7 | TRBV23-1 | TGCGCCAGCAGGCGGGACTTCTCTGAACACGAGCAGTACTTC | CASRRDFSEHEQYF
17 | TRBD1 | NA | TRBJ2-7 | TRBV7-3 | TGTGCCAGCAGCTTAACAAGGGTTGGGACAGGTTACGTTCCGCAGTACTTC | CASSLTRVGTGYVPQYF
17 | NA | few | TRBJ2-6 | TRBV19 | TGTGCCAGTAATCTTTGGGCAGATGACTCTGGGGCCAACGTCCTGACTTTC | CASNLWADDSGANVLTF